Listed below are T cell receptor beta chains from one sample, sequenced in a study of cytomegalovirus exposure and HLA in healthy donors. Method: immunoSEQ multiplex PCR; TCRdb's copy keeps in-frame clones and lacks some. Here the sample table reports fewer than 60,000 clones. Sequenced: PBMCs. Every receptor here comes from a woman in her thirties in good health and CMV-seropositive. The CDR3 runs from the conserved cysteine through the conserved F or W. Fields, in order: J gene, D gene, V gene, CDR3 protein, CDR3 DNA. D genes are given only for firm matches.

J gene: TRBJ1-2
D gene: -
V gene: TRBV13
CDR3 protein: CASRRPGVLYGYTF
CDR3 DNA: TGTGCCAGCAGACGGCCCGGGGTCCTTTATGGCTACACCTTC

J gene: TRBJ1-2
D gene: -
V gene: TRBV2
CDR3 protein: CASSEDRGNYGYTF
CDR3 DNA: TGTGCCAGCAGTGAAGATAGAGGGAACTATGGCTACACCTTC

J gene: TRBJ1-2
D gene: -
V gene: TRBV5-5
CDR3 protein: CASSRDIYYGYTF
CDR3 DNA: TGTGCCAGCAGCCGGGACATATACTATGGCTACACCTTC

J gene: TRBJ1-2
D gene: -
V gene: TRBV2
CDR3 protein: CASSEARGNYGYTF
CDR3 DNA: TGTGCCAGCAGTGAAGCCCGGGGGAACTATGGCTACACCTTC

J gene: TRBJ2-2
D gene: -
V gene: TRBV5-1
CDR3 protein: CASSLDGSDTGELFF
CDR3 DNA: TGCGCCAGCAGCTTGGACGGGAGCGACACCGGGGAGCTGTTTTTT

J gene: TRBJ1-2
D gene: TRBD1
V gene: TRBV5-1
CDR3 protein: CASSLARTGGGGYTF
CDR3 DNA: TGCGCCAGCAGCTTGGCAAGGACAGGAGGAGGTGGCTACACCTTC

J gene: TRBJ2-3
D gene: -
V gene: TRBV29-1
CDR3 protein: CSVEGGEGRRLLTDTQYF
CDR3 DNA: TGCAGCGTTGAAGGCGGTGAAGGCCGGCGGCTACTCACAGATACGCAGTATTTT

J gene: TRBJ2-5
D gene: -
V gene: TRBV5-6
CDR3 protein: CASSSEWARETQYF
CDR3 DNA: TGTGCCAGCAGCTCCGAATGGGCGCGCGAGACCCAGTACTTC

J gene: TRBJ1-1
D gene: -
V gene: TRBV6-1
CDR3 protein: CASSEQGKNTEAFF
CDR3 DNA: TGTGCCAGCAGCGAACAGGGAAAGAACACTGAAGCTTTCTTT

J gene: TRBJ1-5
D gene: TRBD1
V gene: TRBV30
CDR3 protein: CAWRGKDRGFQPQHF
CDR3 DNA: TGTGCCTGGAGAGGGAAGGACAGGGGATTTCAGCCCCAGCATTTT

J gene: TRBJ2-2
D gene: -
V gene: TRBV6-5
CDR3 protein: CASSPSRTGELFF
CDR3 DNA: TGTGCCAGCAGCCCATCCCGGACCGGGGAGCTGTTTTTT

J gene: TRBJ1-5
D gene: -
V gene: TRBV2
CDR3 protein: CASSEESPGSNQPQHF
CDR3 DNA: TGTGCCAGCAGTGAAGAGTCTCCGGGGAGCAATCAGCCCCAGCATTTT

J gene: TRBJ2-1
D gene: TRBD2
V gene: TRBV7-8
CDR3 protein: CASRRENEQFF
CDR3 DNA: TGTGCCAGCAGGCGGGAGAATGAGCAGTTCTTC

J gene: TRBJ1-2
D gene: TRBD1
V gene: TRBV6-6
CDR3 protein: CASRPGTGGDYGYTF
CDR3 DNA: TGTGCCAGCAGACCGGGGACAGGGGGGGACTATGGCTACACCTTC

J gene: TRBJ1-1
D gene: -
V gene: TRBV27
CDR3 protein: CASSLSSLNTEAFF
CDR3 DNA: TGTGCCAGCAGTTTATCGTCCTTGAACACTGAAGCTTTCTTT

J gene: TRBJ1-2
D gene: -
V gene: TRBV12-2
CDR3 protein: CASRSTVVGYTF
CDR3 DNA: TGTGCAAGTCGCTCAACGGTTGTAGGCTACACCTTC

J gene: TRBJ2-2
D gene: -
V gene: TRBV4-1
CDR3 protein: CASSPGATNTGELFF
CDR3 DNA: TGCGCCAGCAGCCCAGGGGCGACGAACACCGGGGAGCTGTTTTTT

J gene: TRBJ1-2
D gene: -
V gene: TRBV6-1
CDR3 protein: CASSVTQGYGYTF
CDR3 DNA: TGTGCCAGCAGTGTGACACAGGGCTATGGCTACACCTTC

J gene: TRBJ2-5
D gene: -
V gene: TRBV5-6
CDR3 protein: CASSSPRGETQYF
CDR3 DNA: TGTGCCAGCAGCTCCCCCAGGGGAGAGACCCAGTACTTC

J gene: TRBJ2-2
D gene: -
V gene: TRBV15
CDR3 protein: CATSVGLTNTGELFF
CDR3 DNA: TGTGCCACCAGCGTAGGACTCACAAACACCGGGGAGCTGTTTTTT

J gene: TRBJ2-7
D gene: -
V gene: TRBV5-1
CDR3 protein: CASSPGLYYEQYF
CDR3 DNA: TGCGCCAGCAGCCCAGGGCTGTACTACGAGCAGTACTTC

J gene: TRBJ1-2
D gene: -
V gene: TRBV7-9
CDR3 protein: CASSRPTSPYGYTF
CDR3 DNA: TGTGCCAGCAGCCGACCGACAAGCCCATATGGCTACACCTTC

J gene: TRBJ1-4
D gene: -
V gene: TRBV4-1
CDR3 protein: CASSQDWSVEKLFF
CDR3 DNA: TGCGCCAGCAGCCAAGATTGGTCAGTTGAAAAACTGTTTTTT

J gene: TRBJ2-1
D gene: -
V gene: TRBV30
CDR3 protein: CAWSRTFNEQFF
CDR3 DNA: TGTGCCTGGAGTAGGACTTTCAATGAGCAGTTCTTC

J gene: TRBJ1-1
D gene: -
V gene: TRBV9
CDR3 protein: CASSVARGTEAFF
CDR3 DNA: TGTGCCAGCAGCGTAGCCAGGGGCACTGAAGCTTTCTTT

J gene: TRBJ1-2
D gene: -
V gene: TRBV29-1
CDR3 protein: CSVELAGYGYTF
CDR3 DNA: TGCAGCGTTGAGTTGGCAGGGTATGGCTACACCTTC

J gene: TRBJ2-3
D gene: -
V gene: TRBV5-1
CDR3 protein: CASSFGGGANTQYF
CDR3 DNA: TGCGCCAGCAGCTTTGGAGGGGGGGCAAATACGCAGTATTTT

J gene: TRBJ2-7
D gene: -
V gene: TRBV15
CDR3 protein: CATSEQGYEQYF
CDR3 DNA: TGTGCCACCAGCGAACAGGGCTACGAGCAGTACTTC

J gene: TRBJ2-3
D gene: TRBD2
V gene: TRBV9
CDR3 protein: CASSVGAAGGADTQYF
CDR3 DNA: TGTGCCAGCAGCGTAGGGGCAGCGGGAGGGGCAGATACGCAGTATTTT

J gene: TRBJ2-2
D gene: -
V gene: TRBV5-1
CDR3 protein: CASSLQANTGELFF
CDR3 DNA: TGCGCCAGCAGCTTACAAGCGAACACCGGGGAGCTGTTTTTT

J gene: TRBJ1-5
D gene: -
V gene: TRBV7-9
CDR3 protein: CASSLGSESNQPQHF
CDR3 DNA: TGTGCCAGCAGCTTAGGGTCTGAGAGCAATCAGCCCCAGCATTTT

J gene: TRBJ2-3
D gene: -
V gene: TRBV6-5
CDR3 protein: CASGRFSTDTQYF
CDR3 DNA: TGTGCCAGCGGGAGGTTTAGCACAGATACGCAGTATTTT

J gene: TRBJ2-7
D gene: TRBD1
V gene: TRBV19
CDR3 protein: CASSPGGQVYEQYF
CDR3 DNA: TGTGCCAGTAGTCCAGGGGGCCAGGTCTACGAGCAGTACTTC

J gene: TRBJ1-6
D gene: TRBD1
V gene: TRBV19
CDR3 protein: CASSPRTGIVYNSPLHF
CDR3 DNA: TGTGCCAGTAGTCCCCGGACAGGGATTGTATATAATTCACCCCTCCACTTT

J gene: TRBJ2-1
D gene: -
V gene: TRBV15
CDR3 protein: CATSSPNGGNEQFF
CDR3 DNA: TGTGCCACCAGCTCCCCAAATGGCGGCAATGAGCAGTTCTTC

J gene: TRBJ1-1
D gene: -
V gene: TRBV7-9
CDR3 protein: CASNQQGPDTEAFF
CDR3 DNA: TGTGCCAGCAACCAACAGGGCCCCGACACTGAAGCTTTCTTT

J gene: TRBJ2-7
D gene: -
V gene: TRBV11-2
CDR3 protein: CASSLAPVVYEQYF
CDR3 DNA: TGTGCCAGCAGCTTAGCCCCCGTAGTGTACGAGCAGTACTTC